This TCR beta chain is drawn from a study of T cells in Graves' hyperthyroidism and ophthalmopathy. Whole-study findings and limits: Researchers report that a 13 V-J model separated ophthalmopathy from stable hyperthyroidism. The majority of expanded thyroid clonotypes above 0.001 also appeared in blood.

Patients were excluded for uncontrolled infection, other autoimmune disease, pregnancy or lactation. Amplification of TCR beta CDR3 regions was performed using RNA transcripts as template. The HTBI primer set served for first-round RT-PCR of the TCR CDR3. One entry per CDR3 protein results from TCRdb running MiXCR on the multiplex PCR reads. The sample consists of about 610,000 distinct CDR3 sequences, approximately 15% of them appearing once. V was trimmed by 2 bases and J by 4 bases, leaving 12 bases between them. Germline CDR1 and CDR2: KGHSH and LQKENI. This CDR3 has 14 residues. Ten or more counts support this clonotype. No antigen is known for it.

V and J are TRBV18 and TRBJ2-7, with D possibly being TRBD1 (5 bases). The sample taken for sequencing was blood. The sequence derives from a woman between 40 and 50 years old with Graves' ophthalmopathy. The CDR3 reads CASSPGAKSYEQYF. The CDR3 nucleotides read TGTGCCAGCTCACCAGGGGCTAAATCTTACGAGCAGTACTTC. The complete variable domain, with remaining parts taken from reference TRBV18 and TRBJ2-7, reads NAGVMQNPRHLVRRRGQEARLRCSPMKGHSHVYWYRQLPEEGLKFMVYLQKENIIDESGMPKERFSAEFPKEGPSILRIQQVVRGDSAAYFCASSPGAKSYEQYFGPGTRLTVT.